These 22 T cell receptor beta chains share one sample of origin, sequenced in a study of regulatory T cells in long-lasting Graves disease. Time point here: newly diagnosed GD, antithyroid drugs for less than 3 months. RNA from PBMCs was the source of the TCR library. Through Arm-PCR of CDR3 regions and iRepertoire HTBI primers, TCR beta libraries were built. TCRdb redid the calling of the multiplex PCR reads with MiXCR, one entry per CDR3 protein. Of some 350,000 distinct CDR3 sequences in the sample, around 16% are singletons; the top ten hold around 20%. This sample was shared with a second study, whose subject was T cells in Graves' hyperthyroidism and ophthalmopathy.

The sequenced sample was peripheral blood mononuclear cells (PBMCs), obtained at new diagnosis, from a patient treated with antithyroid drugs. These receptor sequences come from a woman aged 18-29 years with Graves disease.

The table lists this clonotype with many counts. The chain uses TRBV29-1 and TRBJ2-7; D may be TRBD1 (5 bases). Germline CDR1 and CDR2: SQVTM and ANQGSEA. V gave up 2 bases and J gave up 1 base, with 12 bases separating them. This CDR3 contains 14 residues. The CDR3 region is CSVETGRNSYEQYF. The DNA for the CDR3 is TGCAGCGTTGAAACAGGTCGGAATTCCTACGAGCAGTACTTC.

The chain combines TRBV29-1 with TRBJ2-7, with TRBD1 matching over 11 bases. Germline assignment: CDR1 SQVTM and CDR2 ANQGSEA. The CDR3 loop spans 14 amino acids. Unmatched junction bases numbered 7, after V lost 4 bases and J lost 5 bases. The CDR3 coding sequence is TGCAGCGTTGCTATAGGGACAGGGGGAAACGAGCAGTACTTC. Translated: CSVAIGTGGNEQYF.

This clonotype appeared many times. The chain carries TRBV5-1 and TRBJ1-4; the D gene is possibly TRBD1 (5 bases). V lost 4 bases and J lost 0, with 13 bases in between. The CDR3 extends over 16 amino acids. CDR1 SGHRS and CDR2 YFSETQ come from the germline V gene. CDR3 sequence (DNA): TGCGCCAGCAGCATCCGGACACCGGCAACTAATGAAAAACTGTTTTTT. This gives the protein CASSIRTPATNEKLFF.

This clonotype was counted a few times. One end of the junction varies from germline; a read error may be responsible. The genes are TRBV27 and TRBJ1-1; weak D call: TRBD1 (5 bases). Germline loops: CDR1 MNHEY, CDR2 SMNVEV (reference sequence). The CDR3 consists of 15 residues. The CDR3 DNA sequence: TGTACCAGCAGTTGGGGGTCCGGACGGAACACTGAAGCTTTCTTT. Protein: CTSSWGSGRNTEAFF.

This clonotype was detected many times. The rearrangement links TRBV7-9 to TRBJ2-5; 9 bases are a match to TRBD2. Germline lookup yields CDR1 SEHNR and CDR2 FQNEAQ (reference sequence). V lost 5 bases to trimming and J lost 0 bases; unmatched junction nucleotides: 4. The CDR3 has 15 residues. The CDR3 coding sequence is TGTGCCAGCAGCCTCCGGACTAGCGACCAAGAGACCCAGTACTTC. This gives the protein CASSLRTSDQETQYF.

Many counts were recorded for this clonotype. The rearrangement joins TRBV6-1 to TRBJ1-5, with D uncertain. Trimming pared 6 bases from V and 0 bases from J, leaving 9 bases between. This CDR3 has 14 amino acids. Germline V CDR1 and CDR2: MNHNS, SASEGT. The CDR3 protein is CASRREYSNQPQHF. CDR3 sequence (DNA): TGTGCCAGCAGGCGGGAGTATAGCAATCAGCCCCAGCATTTT.

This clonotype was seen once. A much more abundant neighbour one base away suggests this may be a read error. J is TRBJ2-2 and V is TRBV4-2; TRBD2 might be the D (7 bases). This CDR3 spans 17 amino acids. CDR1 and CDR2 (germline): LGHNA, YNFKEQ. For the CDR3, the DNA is TGTGCCAGCGGCCAGCTGGGGGCGGGAGTGCAGACCGGGGAGCTGTTTTTT. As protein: CASGQLGAGVQTGELFF.

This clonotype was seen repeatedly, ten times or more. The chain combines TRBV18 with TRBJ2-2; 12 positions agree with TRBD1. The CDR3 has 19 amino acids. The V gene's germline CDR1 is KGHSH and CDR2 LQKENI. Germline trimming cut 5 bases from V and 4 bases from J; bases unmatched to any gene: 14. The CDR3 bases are TGTGCCAGCTCAACCACAAGACCGGGACAGGGGGCGAGCACCGGGGAGCTGTTTTTT. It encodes CASSTTRPGQGASTGELFF.

The CDR3 coding sequence is TGTGCCAGCAGCCAAGTGGGGCGGGAGGGCTCCGTCTACAATGAGCAGTTCTTC. It codes for CASSQVGREGSVYNEQFF. The genes are TRBV14 and TRBJ2-1; TRBD2 agrees at 9 bases. CDR3 size: 18 residues. Germline CDR1 and CDR2: SGHDN and FVKESK. J lost 3 bases, V lost 1 base, and 10 bases had no gene match.

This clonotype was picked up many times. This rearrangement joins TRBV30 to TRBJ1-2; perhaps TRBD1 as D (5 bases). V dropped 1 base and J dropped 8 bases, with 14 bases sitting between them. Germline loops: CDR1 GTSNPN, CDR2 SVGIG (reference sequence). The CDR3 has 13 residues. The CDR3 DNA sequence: TGTGCCTGGAGTGCCCACAGACGGGGGGGCTACACCTTC. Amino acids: CAWSAHRRGGYTF.

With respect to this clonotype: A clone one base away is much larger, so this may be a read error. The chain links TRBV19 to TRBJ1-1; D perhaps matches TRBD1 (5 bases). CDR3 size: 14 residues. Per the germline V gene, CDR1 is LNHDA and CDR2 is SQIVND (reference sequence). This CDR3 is CASNQLGRNTEDFF. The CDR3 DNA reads TGTGCCAGTAACCAATTGGGGCGGAACACTGAAGATTTCTTT.

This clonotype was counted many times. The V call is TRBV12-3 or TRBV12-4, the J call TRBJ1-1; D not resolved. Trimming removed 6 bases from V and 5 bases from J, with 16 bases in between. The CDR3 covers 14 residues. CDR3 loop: CASSRTTLGTEAFF. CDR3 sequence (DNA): TGTGCCAGCAGCCGCACGACACTTGGGACTGAAGCTTTCTTT.

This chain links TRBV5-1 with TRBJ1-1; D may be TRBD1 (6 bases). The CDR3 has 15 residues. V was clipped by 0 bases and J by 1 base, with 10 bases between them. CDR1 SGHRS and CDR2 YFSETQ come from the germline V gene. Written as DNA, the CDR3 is TGCGCCAGCAGCTTGGAAGGGGGAACGAACACTGAAGCTTTCTTT. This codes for CASSLEGGTNTEAFF.

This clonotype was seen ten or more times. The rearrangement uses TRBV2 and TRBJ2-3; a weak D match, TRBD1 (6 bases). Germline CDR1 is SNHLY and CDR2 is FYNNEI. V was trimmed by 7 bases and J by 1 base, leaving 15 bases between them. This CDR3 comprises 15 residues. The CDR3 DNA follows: TGTGCCAGCACGGGACAATCGACGGGCACAGATACGCAGTATTTT. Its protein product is CASTGQSTGTDTQYF.

The CDR3 DNA reads TGTGCCAGCAGTTCCGAATCGGGACTAGCGGGAGCCCCCTCCGAGCAGTACTTC. As protein: CASSSESGLAGAPSEQYF. The rearrangement uses TRBV6-5 and TRBJ2-7; TRBD2 matches at 14 bases. The junction had 14 bases not matched to a gene; V was cut back by 4 bases and J by 6 bases. Looked up from germline, CDR1 is MNHEY and CDR2 is SVGAGI. The CDR3 runs 18 residues.

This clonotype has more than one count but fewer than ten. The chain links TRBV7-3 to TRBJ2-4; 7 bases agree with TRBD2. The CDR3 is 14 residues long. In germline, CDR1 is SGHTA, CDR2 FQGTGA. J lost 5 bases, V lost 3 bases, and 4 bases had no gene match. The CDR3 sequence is CASSFWGRENIQYF. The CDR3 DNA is TGTGCCAGCAGCTTTTGGGGGAGGGAAAACATTCAGTACTTC.

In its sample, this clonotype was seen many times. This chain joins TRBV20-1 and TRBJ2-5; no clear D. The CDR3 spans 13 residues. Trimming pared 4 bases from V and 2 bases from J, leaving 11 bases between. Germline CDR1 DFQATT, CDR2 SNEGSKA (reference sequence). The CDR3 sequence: CSAIKGLQETQYF. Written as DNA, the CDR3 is TGCAGTGCTATAAAGGGCTTACAAGAGACCCAGTACTTC.

The CDR3 nucleotides read TGTGCCAGCAGTGAAGCGCTTCGGGAAGCCCTTTGCACCTTC. Translated: CASSEALREALCTF. The rearrangement joins TRBV6-1 to TRBJ1-2; no firm D call. Germline lookup yields CDR1 MNHNS and CDR2 SASEGT. V shed 0 bases and J shed 13 bases, with 18 bases lying between them. The CDR3 loop spans 14 amino acids.

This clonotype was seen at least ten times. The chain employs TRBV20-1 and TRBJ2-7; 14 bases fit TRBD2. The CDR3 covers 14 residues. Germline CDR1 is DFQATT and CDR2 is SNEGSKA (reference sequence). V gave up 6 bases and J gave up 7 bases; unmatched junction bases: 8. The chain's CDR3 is CSASQGLAGVEQYF. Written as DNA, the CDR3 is TGCAGTGCCAGCCAGGGACTAGCGGGAGTAGAGCAGTACTTC.

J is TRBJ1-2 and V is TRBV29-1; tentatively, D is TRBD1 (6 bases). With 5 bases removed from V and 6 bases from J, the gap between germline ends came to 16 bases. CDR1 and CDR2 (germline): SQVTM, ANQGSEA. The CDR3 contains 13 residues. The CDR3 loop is CSVYTGTWDGYTF. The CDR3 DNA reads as TGCAGCGTTTATACCGGGACATGGGATGGCTACACCTTC.

CDR3 in amino acids: CASSEGGALPLHF. The CDR3 coding sequence is TGTGCCAGCAGTGAGGGGGGTGCGTTGCCCCTCCACTTT. The chain employs TRBV6-1 and TRBJ1-6; D is possibly TRBD1 (5 bases). V lost 3 bases, J lost 13 bases, and 13 bases lay in between. CDR3 size: 13 residues. Germline V gene sequence: CDR1 MNHNS, CDR2 SASEGT.

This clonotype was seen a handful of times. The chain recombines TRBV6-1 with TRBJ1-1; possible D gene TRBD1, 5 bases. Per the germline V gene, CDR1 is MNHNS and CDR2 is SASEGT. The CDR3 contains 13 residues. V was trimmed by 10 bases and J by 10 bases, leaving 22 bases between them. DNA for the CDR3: TGTGCCACCGGGGCCTCCCTTGGGCTTACAGCTTTCTTT. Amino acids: CATGASLGLTAFF.